Listed below are T cell receptor beta chains from one sample, sequenced in a study of glioma-infiltrating T cells. TCRdb processed the multiplex PCR reads anew with MiXCR; each CDR3 protein has one entry. The sample has more than 110,000 distinct CDR3 sequences; about two fifths are singletons. The specimen was glioma tissue, nonneoplastic brain tissue, or PBMCs (not recorded which). These receptors originate from a human donor with low-grade glioma or glioblastoma, undergoing nonglioma brain surgery, or in good health (not recorded which). Both conserved end residues are part of each CDR3. A D gene is named only where the DNA matches it firmly.

d_call	v_call	cdr3_length	j_call	cdr3_aa
-	TRBV4-3	16	TRBJ2-6	CASSQDGSSGANVLTF
-	TRBV12-5	13	TRBJ2-1	CASGLFLSDEQFF
-	TRBV29-1	13	TRBJ2-1	CSVLAWTYNEQLF
TRBD2	TRBV24-1	14	TRBJ2-3	CATSSASSGVTQYF
TRBD1	TRBV6-1	14	TRBJ1-1	CASSSRDRVPEAFF
-	TRBV4-1	13	TRBJ1-6	CASSPTENSPLHF
-	TRBV6-4	13	TRBJ2-1	CASSVLVWNEQFF
-	TRBV6-6	17	TRBJ1-1	CASSYLVRGAMNTEAFF
-	TRBV27	12	TRBJ1-5	CASGGIDQPQHF
-	TRBV4-1	15	TRBJ2-7	CASSQVGGSYFEQYF
TRBD1	TRBV27	15	TRBJ1-5	CASRPGTGFNQPQHF
-	TRBV12-5	13	TRBJ2-5	CASGSHQTSAQYF
TRBD1	TRBV30	14	TRBJ2-1	CAWSGQGSFNEQFF
-	TRBV6-1	16	TRBJ1-2	CASSNRDEAASHGYTF
TRBD2	TRBV7-2	16	TRBJ2-3	CASSPPVAGSTDTQYF
-	TRBV20-1	15	TRBJ2-3	CSASPGGASTDTQYF
TRBD1	TRBV18	14	TRBJ1-2	CASSPPTGYYGYTF
-	TRBV7-9	13	TRBJ1-5	CASSPEFNQPQHF
-	TRBV28	16	TRBJ1-5	CASIQLGQRENQPQHF
-	TRBV6-1	15	TRBJ2-3	CASTSGAGRSDTQYF
TRBD1	TRBV10-3	16	TRBJ1-2	CAISEPGQAANYGYTF
TRBD1	TRBV25-1	17	TRBJ2-1	CASSGTPGQGRYNEQFF
-	TRBV7-2	14	TRBJ2-3	CASSPGHFTDTQYF
-	TRBV10-2	13	TRBJ2-3	CASSDRVADTQYF
TRBD1	TRBV6-1	17	TRBJ2-1	CASSLSTGVISYNEQFF